Below, 8 T cell receptor beta chains from the same sample are listed, as sequenced in a study of shared clonotypes between healthy human individuals. Terminally differentiated effector memory CD45RA+ cells were left out of the naive CD8 fraction, which was CD45RO-negative and positively selected for CCR7. TCRdb keeps only in-frame clones here, not all; method: immunoSEQ multiplex PCR. The table includes roughly 2,000,000 clones, approximately 94% detected once. The specimen sequenced was naive CD8+ T cells sorted from blood. Every receptor here comes from a man aged 18 to 29 in good health.

The chain couples TRBV28 to TRBJ2-7, with D unclear. Germline V gene sequence: CDR1 MDHEN, CDR2 SYDVKM. The CDR3 runs 16 residues. Between the trimmed V and J ends, which lost 6 bases and 2 bases, there was a span of 20 bases. The CDR3 is CASSPIPQAPTYEQYF. In DNA form, the CDR3 reads TGTGCCAGCAGCCCAATCCCCCAGGCGCCGACCTACGAGCAGTACTTC.

The chain employs TRBV6-5 and TRBJ2-2; D might be TRBD2 (5 bases). The CDR3 loop spans 13 amino acids. V lost 7 bases, J lost 6 bases, and 12 bases lay in between. Germline V gene sequence: CDR1 MNHEY, CDR2 SVGAGI. The CDR3 loop is CASNDLGAGELFF. CDR3 DNA: TGTGCCAGCAACGACCTGGGAGCCGGGGAGCTGTTTTTT.

The rearrangement uses TRBV6-5 and TRBJ1-4; D is unclear. The CDR3 has 14 amino acids. Germline CDR1 is MNHEY and CDR2 is SVGAGI. The V end lost 0 bases, the J end lost 8 bases, and 10 bases lay between the germline ends. CDR3 nucleotide sequence: TGTGCCAGCAGTTACTCGTTCGGGAAGGAAAAACTGTTTTTT. This encodes CASSYSFGKEKLFF.

The chain combines TRBV21-1 with TRBJ1-2. TRBV21-1 corresponds to a pseudogene. The CDR3 is 14 amino acids. This CDR3 reads CASSPEAVSHGYTF. CDR3 in DNA: TGTGCCAGCAGTCCAGAGGCAGTGAGTCATGGCTACACCTTC.

This chain joins TRBV27 and TRBJ2-1; 11 nucleotides match TRBD2. V dropped 7 bases and J dropped 9; count of bases not matched to a gene: 20. Germline V gene sequence: CDR1 MNHEY, CDR2 SMNVEV (reference sequence). The CDR3 is 18 residues long. CDR3 in amino acids: CASIPFEATSGTQGEQFF. CDR3 in DNA: TGTGCCAGCATTCCATTTGAGGCGACTAGCGGGACTCAGGGTGAGCAGTTCTTC.

The chain recombines TRBV7-2 with TRBJ2-1; D not resolved. The CDR3 covers 11 residues. CDR1 and CDR2 (germline): SGHTA, FQGNSA. V lost 5 bases and J 10 bases, leaving 9 bases between the germline ends. CDR3 amino acids: CASSLGPEQFF. The DNA for the CDR3 is TGTGCCAGCAGCCTCGGACCAGAGCAGTTCTTC. The full variable domain, its missing parts supplied by reference TRBV7-2 and TRBJ2-1, is GAGVSQSPSNKVTEKGKDVELRCDPISGHTALYWYRQSLGQGLEFLIYFQGNSAPDKSGLPSDRFSAERTGGSVSTLTIQRTQQEDSAVYLCASSLGPEQFFGPGTRLTVL.

Concerning this clone: One end of the junction is discordant with germline, which a read error may explain. This chain links TRBV7-7 with TRBJ2-1; tentative D call: TRBD1 (5 bases). Germline CDR1 is SSHAT and CDR2 is FNYEAQ (reference sequence). CDR3 size: 16 residues. The CDR3 DNA follows: TGTGCTAGCAGCCATCAGGGTCCCAGCTCCTACAATGAGCAGTTCTTC. This gives the protein CASSHQGPSSYNEQFF.

This sequence joins TRBV7-9 and TRBJ2-7, with D possibly called TRBD1 or TRBD2 (5 bases each). CDR1 is SEHNR, CDR2 FQNEAQ, per germline (reference sequence). Trimming took 5 bases from V and 3 from J, leaving 17 bases between them. There are 15 residues in the CDR3. The CDR3 DNA reads as TGTGCCAGCAGCGGGGGAGACGGGCCCTACTACGAGCAGTACTTC. Translation: CASSGGDGPYYEQYF.